This TCR beta chain was retrieved from a study of T-cell reconstitution after alpha-beta-depleted transplantation in children. Broader study findings: Surviving recipient cells, namely T cells and thymic progenitors, were the source of high day-60 TCRbeta diversity in some patients. Among T cells one year after transplant, newly produced cells accounted for most counts and diversity.

Preparation of the TCRbeta library involved a method that used unique molecular identifiers. MiXCR, run by TCRdb on the PCR reads, gives a single entry per CDR3 protein. Among about 980,000 distinct CDR3 sequences listed, about 31% were seen once. For this clonotype: Its antigen is unknown.

The CDR3 totals 15 residues. V was trimmed by 2 bases and J by 0 bases, leaving 11 bases between them. The germline V gene has CDR1 MDHEN and CDR2 SYDVKM. The receptor's source is a boy younger than two who had a stem cell transplant for SCID, so the T cells may come from the graft donor. The chain employs TRBV28 and TRBJ2-7; D perhaps matches TRBD2 (6 bases). The material was PBMCs, mostly from graft donor cells, obtained 360 days after TCRalphabeta/CD19-depleted stem cell transplant. CDR3 region: CASSLPAGFSYEQYF. DNA for the CDR3: TGTGCCAGCAGTTTACCAGCGGGTTTCTCCTACGAGCAGTACTTC.